These T cell receptor beta chains were read from a single sample in a study of blood T cell repertoires in COVID-19. Profiled with immunoSEQ multiplex PCR; TCRdb holds only in-frame clones, not every one. Here the sample spans under 200,000 clones, about 86% being singletons. The sample taken for sequencing was peripheral blood. The receptor set was obtained from a man aged 18 to 29 with active or convalescent COVID-19. Both conserved end residues are part of each CDR3. A D gene is named only where the DNA matches it firmly. Clone size is stated in some rows and not others, as once, few, many or a class when expanded.

v_call	j_call	d_call	clone_size	cdr3_aa	cdr3_nt
TRBV14	TRBJ2-7	NA	NA	CASSQEGAALADDEQYF	TGTGCCAGCAGCCAAGAGGGAGCGGCCCTAGCCGACGACGAGCAGTACTTC
TRBV28	TRBJ1-5	NA	NA	CASSFSGYNQPQHF	TGTGCCAGCAGTTTTAGCGGTTACAATCAGCCCCAGCATTTT
TRBV7-2	TRBJ1-2	TRBD1	NA	CASSPDRGSNYGYTF	TGTGCCAGCAGCCCTGACAGGGGGTCTAACTATGGCTACACCTTC
TRBV5-4	TRBJ2-3	TRBD2	NA	CASSLATSGTDTQYF	TGTGCCAGCAGCTTGGCCACTAGCGGGACAGATACGCAGTATTTT
TRBV11-3	TRBJ1-2	NA	NA	CASSLVTGFAANYGYTF	TGTGCCAGCAGCTTAGTGACGGGTTTCGCAGCTAACTATGGCTACACCTTC
TRBV12-3/TRBV12-4	TRBJ2-1	TRBD2	few	CASRAGGRDEQFF	TGTGCCAGCCGTGCGGGGGGGCGAGATGAGCAGTTCTTC
TRBV7-9	TRBJ2-7	TRBD2	NA	CASSLGTSGINEQYF	TGTGCCAGCAGCTTAGGGACTAGCGGGATTAACGAGCAGTACTTC
TRBV15	TRBJ2-1	NA	NA	CATSTSAGTNNNEQFF	TGTGCCACCAGCACATCGGCAGGGACAAACAACAATGAGCAGTTCTTC
TRBV27	TRBJ2-7	TRBD2	NA	CASSRTSGGTYEQYF	TGTGCCAGCAGCCGGACTAGCGGGGGCACCTACGAGCAGTACTTC
TRBV24-1	TRBJ2-1	TRBD2	once	CATSEPLAGEDHEQFF	TGTGCCACCAGTGAACCCCTAGCGGGAGAGGACCATGAGCAGTTCTTC
TRBV9	TRBJ1-3	TRBD1	NA	CASSPGQSFSGNTIYF	TGTGCCAGCAGCCCGGGACAGAGTTTCTCTGGAAACACCATATATTTT
TRBV2	TRBJ2-3	NA	NA	CASSEASRIDTQYF	TGTGCCAGCAGTGAGGCTAGTCGTATAGATACGCAGTATTTT
TRBV7-6	TRBJ2-1	NA	few	CASSLAGGGNEQFF	TGTGCCAGCAGCTTAGCGGGTGGGGGGAATGAGCAGTTCTTC
TRBV30	TRBJ1-2	TRBD1	NA	CAWDRAGDYGYTF	TGTGCCTGGGACAGGGCGGGGGACTATGGCTACACCTTC
TRBV19	TRBJ2-1	TRBD1	NA	CASSTTRGFEQFF	TGTGCCAGTAGTACAACCAGGGGGTTTGAGCAGTTCTTC
TRBV5-1	TRBJ1-1	NA	NA	CASMSEGTEAFF	TGCGCCAGTATGAGCGAGGGCACTGAAGCTTTCTTT
TRBV7-9	TRBJ2-2	TRBD2	NA	CASSLVGDYLDRELFF	TGTGCCAGCAGCTTAGTTGGGGACTACCTTGACCGGGAGCTGTTTTTT
TRBV19	TRBJ1-3	TRBD1	few	CASSIRDRGNTIYF	TGTGCCAGTAGTATCAGGGACAGAGGAAACACCATATATTTT
TRBV27	TRBJ1-2	TRBD1	few	CASSLGQGPYGYTF	TGTGCCAGCAGTTTAGGACAGGGGCCCTATGGCTACACCTTC